This T cell receptor (beta chain) was sequenced in a study of cytomegalovirus exposure and HLA in healthy donors. V was shortened by 7 bases and J by 6 bases, with 16 bases between the two germline ends. Looked up from germline, CDR1 is SNHLY and CDR2 is FYNNEI. CDR3 length: 13 amino acids. Primers: 60 Vbeta forward and 13 Jbeta reverse. The repertoire was sequenced with immunoSEQ multiplex PCR; TCRdb's copy has only in-frame clones and lacks some. The sample lists about 250,000 clones; 72% were seen once. Findings and caveats of the study: Some V segments (TRBV6-2 and TRBV6-3 among them) were excluded as indistinguishable.

Turning to this clone: The antigen remains undetermined.

The TCR sequence derives from a female donor in good health and CMV-seronegative. This sequence joins TRBV2 and TRBJ2-7; D perhaps matches TRBD1 (6 bases). Material: PBMCs. The CDR3 DNA follows: TGTGCCAGCAATCGGGACACCCGAGCCGAGCAGTACTTC. It encodes CASNRDTRAEQYF.